Listed below are T cell receptor beta chains from one sample, sequenced in a study of blood T cell repertoires in COVID-19. Clones were sequenced by immunoSEQ multiplex PCR, and TCRdb holds only the in-frame ones, with some missing. The sample shows about 380,000 clones, 88% of them seen only once. Sequences were obtained from PBMCs or T cells enriched from blood (not recorded which). These receptor sequences come from a woman younger than 35 who had recovered from COVID-19. The CDR3 runs from the conserved cysteine through the conserved F or W. A D gene is named only where the DNA matches it firmly. Size tells how often a clone was seen (once, few, many) or the class of an expanded clone, and some rows leave it out.

TGTGCCAGCTCACCAGGGCAGGGGGCGAATTCACCCCTCCACTTT | CASSPGQGANSPLHF | - | TRBV18 | TRBD1 | TRBJ1-6
TGTGCCAGCAGCTTATTTCCGGGGGAAAGGAGTGGCTACACCTTC | CASSLFPGERSGYTF | few | TRBV7-3 | - | TRBJ1-2
TGTGCCAGCAGCTTAGTCGGACAGGGGGCCCCCTACGAGCAGTACTTC | CASSLVGQGAPYEQYF | - | TRBV7-8 | TRBD1 | TRBJ2-7
TGTGCCAGCAGCCCCCCTCCGGGGTACGGTAGAGGGGAGCAGTACTTC | CASSPPPGYGRGEQYF | once | TRBV9 | - | TRBJ2-7
TGTGCCAGCATACGGACAGGCGACAGCTATGGCTACACCTTC | CASIRTGDSYGYTF | - | TRBV7-9 | TRBD1 | TRBJ1-2
TGTGCCTGGGGGACAGGGATGAACACTGAAGCTTTCTTT | CAWGTGMNTEAFF | - | TRBV30 | TRBD1 | TRBJ1-1
TGTGCCAGCAGCTTAGACGCATACGACAGGGGTACCTCTGGAAACACCATATATTTT | CASSLDAYDRGTSGNTIYF | - | TRBV7-9 | TRBD1 | TRBJ1-3
TGCGCCAGCAGCCCGGACAGGGCTCCCTACTATAATTCACCCCTCCACTTT | CASSPDRAPYYNSPLHF | once | TRBV5-1 | TRBD1 | TRBJ1-6
TGTGCCAGCAGCCCGGACAGGGCTAACACCGGGGAGCTGTTTTTT | CASSPDRANTGELFF | - | TRBV5-4 | TRBD1 | TRBJ2-2
TGCGCCAGCAGCTCGGGGGGGGGTTATAATTCACCCCTCCACTTT | CASSSGGGYNSPLHF | - | TRBV5-1 | - | TRBJ1-6
TGCAGTGCTCCGAACAGTGAAGCTTTCTTT | CSAPNSEAFF | - | TRBV20-1 | - | TRBJ1-1
TGTGCCAGCAGTGAAACTTTGGGGACAGGGGAGATTAATCAGCCCCAGCATTTT | CASSETLGTGEINQPQHF | - | TRBV6-1 | TRBD1 | TRBJ1-5
TGTGCCTCCAAAGCCCCTAGCGGGGGGGGAGATACGCAGTATTTT | CASKAPSGGGDTQYF | - | TRBV30 | TRBD2 | TRBJ2-3
TGCGCCAGCAGCCCCCCGGTGGGTCGGGCAACTAATGAAAAACTGTTTTTT | CASSPPVGRATNEKLFF | - | TRBV5-1 | - | TRBJ1-4
TGCGCCAGCAGCTTGTTGCCAGGGGTGAGCGATGAGCAGTTCTTC | CASSLLPGVSDEQFF | - | TRBV5-1 | - | TRBJ2-1
TGTGCCTGGAGAGAACCCGGGACAGGGCATGGCTACACCTTC | CAWREPGTGHGYTF | - | TRBV30 | TRBD1 | TRBJ1-2